What follows is one T cell receptor (beta chain) and its context. This receptor's antigen is unknown. The record has no base qualities; no much larger clone is one base away. Including the terminal cysteine and phenylalanine, the CDR3 comprises 14 residues. Just the 42-base CDR3 DNA is kept, in frame starting at base 1. CDR1 and CDR2 are drawn from the germline V gene: MNHNS, SASEGT. Cut back by 6 bases and 8 bases, the V and J ends lie 19 bases apart. Libraries were built with the immunoSEQ multiplex PCR assay. TCRdb retrieved this table from immuneACCESS and kept in-frame rearrangements only. Not all clones are present; in checked studies, unresolved V genes account for under half, and no reason is known for the remainder. The sample data list around 52,000 clones, and just under 90% of these were observed just once. Jointly, the top ten make up over 4% of the sample. The record originates from a study of T cell changes during pregnancy in multiple sclerosis (dated by TCRdb to about 2019). Background for the entire study: The study examined how the T cell repertoire changed over the course of pregnancy in women with multiple sclerosis.

The chain is made from TRBV6-1 and TRBJ1-1; no D segment can be confidently identified. Sequencing was carried out using peripheral blood from another person, used as feeder cells. The receptor was isolated from a human donor whose cells served as feeder cells for cultures in a pregnancy study. CDR3 region: CASRPNVGLGEAFF. Here is the DNA: TGTGCCAGCAGACCAAATGTGGGGTTGGGCGAAGCTTTCTTT.